This T cell receptor (beta chain) is drawn from a study of cytomegalovirus exposure and HLA in healthy donors. Study-wide results and limits: A later analysis by the authors found several of the most significant clusters apparently linked to common viral pathogens.

Germline CDR1 reads SEHNR; CDR2 reads FQNEAQ (reference sequence). The CDR3 consists of 15 residues. J was trimmed by 2 bases and V by 4 bases; bases with no gene match: 6. This clone is a singleton in its sample. Its antigen is unknown. The PCR had 60 Vbeta and 13 Jbeta primers. This table comes from immunoSEQ multiplex PCR, and its TCRdb copy is limited to in-frame clones, with some not included. The data show around 140,000 clones, roughly four fifths seen once. This chain links TRBV7-9 with TRBJ2-3, with 7 positions matching TRBD2. This sequence originates from a woman aged 55-70 years in good health and CMV-seronegative. Sequencing was carried out using PBMCs. The CDR3 region is CASSSGDYHTDTQYF. The CDR3 bases are TGTGCCAGCAGCTCCGGGGACTATCACACAGATACGCAGTATTTT.